The 18 T cell receptor beta chains below were found in one sample sequenced in a study of identical twins. TCRdb re-called the 5' RACE reads with MiXCR, one entry per CDR3 protein. The sample has 300,000 or so distinct CDR3 sequences, over 8.5% seen once. These data are also associated with another study on yellow fever vaccine responses in identical twins.

The sample was CD8+ T cells sorted from blood. These receptors all stem from a woman between 18 and 29 years old in good health.

This clonotype was seen a handful of times. The genes are TRBV5-5 and TRBJ2-1, with TRBD2 as a possible D gene (6 bases). The CDR3 is 13 amino acids. Trimming stripped 4 bases from V and 6 bases from J, with 11 bases between. Germline V gene data show CDR1 as SGHKS and CDR2 as YYEKEE (reference sequence). The CDR3 sequence: CASSGGTANEQFF. CDR3 coding DNA: TGTGCCAGCAGCGGGGGGACTGCCAATGAGCAGTTCTTC. Full variable domain (outside the CDR3, taken from reference TRBV5-5 and TRBJ2-1): DAGVTQSPTHLIKTRGQQVTLRCSPISGHKSVSWYQQVLGQGPQFIFQYYEKEERGRGNFPDRFSARQFPNYSSELNVNALLLGDSALYLCASSGGTANEQFFGPGTRLTVL.

The gene calls are TRBV7-9 and TRBJ2-5; the match to TRBD2 covers 11 bases. The trim removed 5 bases at V and 5 bases at J, leaving 7 bases unmatched. Per germline, CDR1 SEHNR and CDR2 FQNEAQ (reference sequence). The CDR3 has 15 residues. CDR3 protein: CASSRLAGGGETQYF. CDR3 sequence (DNA): TGTGCCAGCAGCCGTCTAGCGGGAGGAGGGGAGACCCAGTACTTC.

This clonotype has more than one count but fewer than ten. The chain is built from TRBV19 and TRBJ1-5; 8 bases fit TRBD1. The CDR3 covers 16 residues. In germline, CDR1 is LNHDA, CDR2 SQIVND (reference sequence). After removal of 6 bases from V and 7 bases from J, the junction contained 14 bases not matched to a gene. The CDR3, as DNA: TGTGCCAGTAGCCCATCCGGACAGGGATGGGGGCAGCCCCAGCATTTT. Translating gives CASSPSGQGWGQPQHF.

This clonotype was picked up a small number of times. The rearrangement joins TRBV4-1 to TRBJ1-1; D is perhaps TRBD1 (6 bases). The CDR3 contains 14 residues. The germline V gene encodes CDR1 MGHRA and CDR2 YSYEKL. With 4 bases removed from V and 0 bases from J, the gap between germline ends came to 9 bases. Written as DNA, the CDR3 is TGCGCCAGCAGCCCGGACAGAATGAACACTGAAGCTTTCTTT. Encoded protein: CASSPDRMNTEAFF.

V usage is TRBV5-1 and J usage is TRBJ1-2; TRBD1 matches 7 bases. CDR1 and CDR2 (germline): SGHRS, YFSETQ. This CDR3 contains 15 residues. V trimming: 6 bases; J trimming: 4 bases; junction bases outside the gene matches: 12. In DNA form, the CDR3 reads TGCGCCAGCACCCCGCTAGGGGGCCAGATCTATGGCTACACCTTC. Amino acids: CASTPLGGQIYGYTF.

A single count supports this clonotype. V usage is TRBV30 and J usage is TRBJ2-2; unclear D gene. Germline V lookup: CDR1 GTSNPN, CDR2 SVGIG (reference sequence). Trimming took off 4 bases at V and 2 bases at J, with 11 bases between the two ends. This CDR3 comprises 14 residues. The CDR3 DNA is TGTGCCTGGATGGGTAGCCTTAACACCGGGGAGCTGTTTTTT. Translation gives CAWMGSLNTGELFF. The full variable domain, with the rest looked up from reference TRBV30 and TRBJ2-2, is SQTIHQWPATLVQPVGSPLSLECTVEGTSNPNLYWYRQAAGRGLQLLFYSVGIGQISSEVPQNLSASRPQDRQFILSSKKLLLSDSGFYLCAWMGSLNTGELFFGEGSRLTVL.

This clonotype has only a few counts. The rearrangement uses TRBV24-1 and TRBJ1-5, with D hard to call. The CDR3 covers 15 residues. Germline values: CDR1 KGHDR, CDR2 SFDVKD. V was shortened by 2 bases and J by 2 bases, with 9 bases between the two germline ends. CDR3 DNA: TGTGCCACCAGTGATTCGGACTGGGGCAATCAGCCCCAGCATTTT. Its translation is CATSDSDWGNQPQHF.

V and J are TRBV2 and TRBJ2-7; tentative D call: TRBD1 (5 bases). The germline CDR1 and CDR2 sequences are SNHLY and FYNNEI. CDR3 length: 15 amino acids. V shed 4 bases and J shed 5 bases, with 18 bases lying between them. The chain's CDR3 is CASSANRLGVHEQYF. CDR3 in DNA: TGTGCCAGCAGTGCAAACAGGTTAGGGGTACACGAGCAGTACTTC.

This chain links TRBV11-1 with TRBJ2-3, with 13 bases that match TRBD2. Germline V gene lookup returns CDR1 SGHAT and CDR2 FQDESV (reference sequence). This CDR3 contains 20 residues. V gave up 5 bases and J gave up 0 bases; unmatched junction bases: 14. Here the CDR3 DNA reads TGTGCCAGCAGCGGACTAGCGGGAGTGGGTGGCGCCGGGAGCACAGATACGCAGTATTTT. It specifies CASSGLAGVGGAGSTDTQYF.

Many counts were recorded for this clonotype. This chain links TRBV4-2 with TRBJ2-2, with a weak D call TRBD2 (5 bases). CDR1 is LGHNA, CDR2 YNFKEQ, per germline. This CDR3 spans 16 amino acids. Trimming left V 2 bases short and J 3 bases short, with 13 bases between. CDR3 sequence reads: CASSQKMEDYTGELFF. The CDR3 DNA is TGTGCCAGCAGCCAAAAGATGGAGGACTACACCGGGGAGCTGTTTTTT.

This clonotype was picked up a small number of times. This CDR3 reads CASSLDIATDEQYF. The CDR3 coding sequence is TGTGCCAGCAGCTTAGACATTGCGACTGACGAGCAGTACTTC. This chain uses TRBV7-2 with TRBJ2-7, with D uncertain. CDR1 and CDR2 from the germline V gene are SGHTA and FQGNSA. V was clipped by 1 base and J by 5 bases, with 12 bases between them. CDR3 length equals 14 residues.

This sequence joins TRBV4-3 and TRBJ2-2, with 7 bases identical to TRBD2. CDR3 size: 15 residues. Germline V lookup: CDR1 LGHNA, CDR2 YSLEER. Trimming took 4 bases from V and 8 from J; bases not matched to a gene: 10. The CDR3 coding sequence is TGCGCCAGCAGCCCGCGTGTCAGCGGGACTGGGGAGCTGTTTTTT. Its protein product is CASSPRVSGTGELFF.

This clonotype was found a few times. The V and J genes are TRBV29-1 and TRBJ2-7, with D possibly TRBD2 on 5 matching bases. CDR3 length equals 12 residues. V was cut by 6 bases and J by 2 bases, with 11 bases left in between. Germline-derived CDR1 and CDR2 are SQVTM and ANQGSEA. The DNA for the CDR3 is TGCAGCGTCGGAGGTAATACCTACGAGCAGTACTTC. Protein product: CSVGGNTYEQYF.

The J gene is TRBJ1-1, the V gene TRBV5-1, with 11 bases lining up with TRBD1. This CDR3 comprises 16 residues. Germline CDR1 and CDR2: SGHRS and YFSETQ. Trimming removed 3 bases from V and 1 base from J; junction bases left unmatched: 5. CDR3 residues: CASSYGQGAQNTEAFF. The CDR3 DNA reads TGCGCCAGCAGCTATGGACAGGGGGCCCAGAACACTGAAGCTTTCTTT.

This clonotype was recorded at least ten times. The chain has TRBV6-5 and TRBJ2-5; D unclear. This CDR3 has 15 amino acids. Germline V lookup: CDR1 MNHEY, CDR2 SVGAGI. Trimming left V 2 bases short and J 2 bases short, with 12 bases between. The CDR3 region is CASSYESTPQETQYF. The CDR3 bases are TGTGCCAGCAGTTACGAAAGTACACCTCAAGAGACCCAGTACTTC.

V usage is TRBV6-1 and J usage is TRBJ1-4, with D unclear. Germline V lookup: CDR1 MNHNS, CDR2 SASEGT. The CDR3 has 12 amino acids. Trimming shortened V by 3 bases and J by 5 bases, and 4 bases separated the two germline ends. The CDR3 sequence is CASSDKNEKLFF. CDR3 nucleotides: TGTGCCAGCAGTGACAAGAATGAAAAACTGTTTTTT.

Many counts were recorded for this clonotype. The V gene is TRBV28, the J gene TRBJ2-3, with 7 positions matching TRBD2. After removal of 2 bases from V and 6 bases from J, the junction contained 11 bases not matched to a gene. The length of the CDR3 is 16 residues. Per germline, CDR1 MDHEN and CDR2 SYDVKM. The DNA of the CDR3 is TGTGCCAGCAGTTTAACTAGAGCGGGAAGTACGGATACGCAGTATTTT. Translated, it gives CASSLTRAGSTDTQYF.

The table lists this clonotype with a few counts. The chain carries TRBV7-9 and TRBJ2-1, with TRBD2 identical over 10 bases. Unmatched junction bases numbered 17, after V lost 5 bases and J lost 10 bases. Looked up from germline, CDR1 is SEHNR and CDR2 is FQNEAQ (reference sequence). The CDR3 contains 17 residues. Here the CDR3 reads CASSPPLPAGGIKEQFF. The CDR3 bases are TGTGCCAGCAGCCCACCCCTCCCAGCGGGGGGGATCAAGGAGCAGTTCTTC.